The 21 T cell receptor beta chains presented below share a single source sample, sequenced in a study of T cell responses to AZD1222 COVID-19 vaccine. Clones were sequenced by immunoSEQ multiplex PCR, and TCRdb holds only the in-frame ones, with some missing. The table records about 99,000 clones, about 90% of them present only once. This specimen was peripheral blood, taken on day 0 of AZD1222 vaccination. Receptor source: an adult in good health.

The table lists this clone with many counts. The CDR3 DNA is TGTGCCAGCAGAGAGGGACTAGCCCTTAGGGACAATGAGCAGTTCTTC. It is translated as CASREGLALRDNEQFF. This chain uses TRBV5-4 with TRBJ2-1, with 9 bases matching TRBD2. The CDR3 is 16 residues long. Germline V gives CDR1 SGHNT, CDR2 YYREEE (reference sequence). Trimming took 5 bases from V and 5 from J; bases not matched to a gene: 11.

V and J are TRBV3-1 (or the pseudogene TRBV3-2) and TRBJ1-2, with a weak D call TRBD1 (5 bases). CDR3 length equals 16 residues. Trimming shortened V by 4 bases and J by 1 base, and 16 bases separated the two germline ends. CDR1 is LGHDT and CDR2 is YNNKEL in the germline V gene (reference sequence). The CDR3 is CASSPTFLTGNYGYTF. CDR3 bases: TGTGCCAGCAGCCCAACGTTTCTCACAGGTAACTATGGCTACACCTTC.

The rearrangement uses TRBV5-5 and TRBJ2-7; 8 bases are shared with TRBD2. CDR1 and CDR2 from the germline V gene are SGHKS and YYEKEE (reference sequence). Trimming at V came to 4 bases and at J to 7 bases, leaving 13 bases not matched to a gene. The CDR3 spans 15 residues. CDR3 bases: TGTGCCAGCAGCCACGGGGGGGTCGGCAATAGGGAGCAGTACTTC. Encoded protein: CASSHGGVGNREQYF.

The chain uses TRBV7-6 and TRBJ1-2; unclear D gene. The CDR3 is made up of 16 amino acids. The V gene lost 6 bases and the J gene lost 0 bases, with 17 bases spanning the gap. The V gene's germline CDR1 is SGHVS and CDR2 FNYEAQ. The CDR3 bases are TGTGCCAGCAGTCAAAGGACGGGTTTATCTAACTATGGCTACACCTTC. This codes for CASSQRTGLSNYGYTF.

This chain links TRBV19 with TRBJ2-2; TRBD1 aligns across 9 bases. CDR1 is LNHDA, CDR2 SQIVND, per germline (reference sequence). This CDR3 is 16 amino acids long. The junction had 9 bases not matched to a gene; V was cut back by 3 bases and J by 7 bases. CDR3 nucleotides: TGTGCCAGTAGTATGATTTTGGGACAGGGCCACGGGGAGCTGTTTTTT. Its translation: CASSMILGQGHGELFF.

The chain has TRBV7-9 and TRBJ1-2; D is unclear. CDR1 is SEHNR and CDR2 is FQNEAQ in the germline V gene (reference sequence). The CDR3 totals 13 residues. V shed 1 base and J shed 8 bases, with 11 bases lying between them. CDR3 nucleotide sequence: TGTGCCAGCAGCTTAGAGGACCGGCAAGGCTACACCTTC. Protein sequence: CASSLEDRQGYTF. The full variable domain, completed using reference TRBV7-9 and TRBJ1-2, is DTGVSQNPRHKITKRGQNVTFRCDPISEHNRLYWYRQTLGQGPEFLTYFQNEAQLEKSRLLSDRFSAERPKGSFSTLEIQRTEQGDSAMYLCASSLEDRQGYTFGSGTRLTVV.

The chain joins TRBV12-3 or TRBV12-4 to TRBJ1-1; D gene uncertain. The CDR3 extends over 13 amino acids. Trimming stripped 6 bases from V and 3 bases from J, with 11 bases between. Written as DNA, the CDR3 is TGTGCCAGCAGGGGTTCATTAGACACTGAAGCTTTCTTT. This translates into CASRGSLDTEAFF.

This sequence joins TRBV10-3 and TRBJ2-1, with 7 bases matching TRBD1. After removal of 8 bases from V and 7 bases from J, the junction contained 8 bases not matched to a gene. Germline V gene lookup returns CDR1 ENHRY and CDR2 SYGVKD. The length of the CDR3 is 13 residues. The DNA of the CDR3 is TGTGCCATCGGGACAGATAATCGGAATGAGCAGTTCTTC. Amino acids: CAIGTDNRNEQFF.

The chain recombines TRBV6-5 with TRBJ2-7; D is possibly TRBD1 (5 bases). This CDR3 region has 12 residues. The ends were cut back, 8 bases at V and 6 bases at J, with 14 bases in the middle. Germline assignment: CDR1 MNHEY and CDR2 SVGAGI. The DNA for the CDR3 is TGTGCCAGCCGAAAACCTGGGGCCGAGCAGTACTTC. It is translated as CASRKPGAEQYF.

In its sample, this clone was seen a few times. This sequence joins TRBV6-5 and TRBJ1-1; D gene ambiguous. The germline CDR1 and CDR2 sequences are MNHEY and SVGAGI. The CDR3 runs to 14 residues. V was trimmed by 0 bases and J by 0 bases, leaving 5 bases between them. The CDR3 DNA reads TGTGCCAGCAGTTACTCGACCGTGAACACTGAAGCTTTCTTT. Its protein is CASSYSTVNTEAFF.

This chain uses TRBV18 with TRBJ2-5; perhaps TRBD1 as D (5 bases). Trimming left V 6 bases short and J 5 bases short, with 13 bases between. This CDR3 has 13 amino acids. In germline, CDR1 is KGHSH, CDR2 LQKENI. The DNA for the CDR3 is TGTGCCAGCTCCTCAGCAGGGTTGGAGACCCAGTACTTC. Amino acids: CASSSAGLETQYF.

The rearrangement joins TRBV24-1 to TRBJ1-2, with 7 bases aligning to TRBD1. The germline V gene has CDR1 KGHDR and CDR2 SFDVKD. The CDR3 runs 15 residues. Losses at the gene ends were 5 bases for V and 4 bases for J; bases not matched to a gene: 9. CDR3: CATSAGTAGFYGYTF. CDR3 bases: TGTGCCACCAGTGCCGGGACAGCGGGCTTCTATGGCTACACCTTC.

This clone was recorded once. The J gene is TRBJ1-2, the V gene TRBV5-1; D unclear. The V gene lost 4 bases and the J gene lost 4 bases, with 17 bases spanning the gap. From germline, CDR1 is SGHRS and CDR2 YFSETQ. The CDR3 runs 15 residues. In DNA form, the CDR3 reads TGCGCCAGCAGCCCTTTGGGCAGCGGCACCTATGGCTACACCTTC. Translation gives CASSPLGSGTYGYTF.

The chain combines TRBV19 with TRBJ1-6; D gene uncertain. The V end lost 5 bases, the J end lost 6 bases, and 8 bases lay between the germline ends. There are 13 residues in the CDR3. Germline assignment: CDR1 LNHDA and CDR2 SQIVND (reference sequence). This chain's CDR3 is CASSSAGNSPLHF. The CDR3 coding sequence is TGTGCCAGTAGTTCGGCGGGTAATTCACCCCTCCACTTT.

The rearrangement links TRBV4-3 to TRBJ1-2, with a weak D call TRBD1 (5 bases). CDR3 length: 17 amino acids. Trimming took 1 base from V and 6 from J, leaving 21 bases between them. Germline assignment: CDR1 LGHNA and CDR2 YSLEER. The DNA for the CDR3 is TGCGCCAGCAGCCAAGGGGTAATAGGGGCGGTAGGGAATGGCTACACCTTC. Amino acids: CASSQGVIGAVGNGYTF.

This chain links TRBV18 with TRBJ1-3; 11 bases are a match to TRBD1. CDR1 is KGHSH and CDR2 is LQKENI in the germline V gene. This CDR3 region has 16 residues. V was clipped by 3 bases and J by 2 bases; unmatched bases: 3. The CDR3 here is CASSPGQGAAGNTIYF. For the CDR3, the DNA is TGTGCCAGCTCACCTGGACAGGGGGCGGCTGGAAACACCATATATTTT.

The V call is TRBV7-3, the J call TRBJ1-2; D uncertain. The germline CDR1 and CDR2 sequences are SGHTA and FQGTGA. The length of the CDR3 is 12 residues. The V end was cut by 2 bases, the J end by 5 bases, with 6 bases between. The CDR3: CASSLAGYGYTF. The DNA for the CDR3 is TGTGCCAGCAGCTTAGCGGGGTATGGCTACACCTTC.

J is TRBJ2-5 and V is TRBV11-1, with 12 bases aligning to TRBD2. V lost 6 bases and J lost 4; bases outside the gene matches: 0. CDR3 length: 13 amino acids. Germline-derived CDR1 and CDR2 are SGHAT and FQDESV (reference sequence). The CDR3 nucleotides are TGTGCCAGCAGACTAGCGGGGGGAGAGACCCAGTACTTC. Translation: CASRLAGGETQYF.

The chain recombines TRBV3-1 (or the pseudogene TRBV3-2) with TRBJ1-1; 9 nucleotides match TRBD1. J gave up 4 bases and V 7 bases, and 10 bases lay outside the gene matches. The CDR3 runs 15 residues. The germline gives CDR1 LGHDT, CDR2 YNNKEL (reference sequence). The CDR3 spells CASTGQGPVGTEAFF. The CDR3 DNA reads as TGTGCCAGCACCGGACAGGGGCCAGTGGGCACTGAAGCTTTCTTT.

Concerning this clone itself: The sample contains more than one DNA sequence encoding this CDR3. Here the CDR3 reads CASSRTGSDEKLFF. As DNA, the CDR3 is TGTGCCAGCAGCAGAACAGGGTCCGATGAAAAACTGTTTTTT. The chain has TRBV6-5 and TRBJ1-4; TRBD1 might be the D (6 bases). The CDR3 sequence is 14 residues long. The V end was cut by 6 bases, the J end by 6 bases, with 14 bases between. From germline, CDR1 is MNHEY and CDR2 SVGAGI.

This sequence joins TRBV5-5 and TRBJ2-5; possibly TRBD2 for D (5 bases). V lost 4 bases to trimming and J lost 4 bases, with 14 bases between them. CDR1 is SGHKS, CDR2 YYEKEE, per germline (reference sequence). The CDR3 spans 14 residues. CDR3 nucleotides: TGTGCCAGCAGCCGAGCGACGGGGAGAGAGACCCAGTACTTC. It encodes CASSRATGRETQYF.